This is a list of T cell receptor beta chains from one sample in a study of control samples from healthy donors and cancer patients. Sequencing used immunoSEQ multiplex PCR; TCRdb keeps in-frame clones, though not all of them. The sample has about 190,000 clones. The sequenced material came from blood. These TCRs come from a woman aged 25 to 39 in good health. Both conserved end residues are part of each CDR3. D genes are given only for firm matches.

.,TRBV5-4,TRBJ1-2,TGTGCCAGCGTGGAGGGAAATGGCTACACCTTC,CASVEGNGYTF
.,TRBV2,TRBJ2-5,TGTGCCAGCAGTGAGGTACCCAAAGGGACCCAGTACTTC,CASSEVPKGTQYF
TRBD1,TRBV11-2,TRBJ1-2,TGTGCCAGCAGCCCGGGACAGGGTAGAGGCTACACCTTC,CASSPGQGRGYTF
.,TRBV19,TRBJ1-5,TGTGCCAGTAGTAACGGTAATCAGCCCCAGCATTTT,CASSNGNQPQHF
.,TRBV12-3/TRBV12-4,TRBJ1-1,TGTGCCAGCAGTACCGGGCCCCCTTTCGAAGCTTTCTTT,CASSTGPPFEAFF
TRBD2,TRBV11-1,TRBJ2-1,TGTGCCAGCAGCTTAGCGACTAGCGCAAGTAATGAGCAGTTCTTC,CASSLATSASNEQFF
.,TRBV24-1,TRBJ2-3,TGTGCCACCGCCCCGACAGTCACAGATACGCAGTATTTT,CATAPTVTDTQYF
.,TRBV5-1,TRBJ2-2,TGCGCCAGCAGCTTGGGAATCGAGTTCGGGGAGCTGTTTTTT,CASSLGIEFGELFF
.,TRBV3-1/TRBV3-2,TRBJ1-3,TGTGCCAGCAGCTATAGAGGACAGCAACAAAACACCATATATTTT,CASSYRGQQQNTIYF
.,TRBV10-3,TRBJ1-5,TGTGCCATCAGTGGACAGCGCAAGAATCAGCCCCAGCATTTT,CAISGQRKNQPQHF
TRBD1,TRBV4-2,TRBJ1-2,TGTGCCAGCGCACCTCTTTGGGACAGCCTCTTCCGCTACACCTTC,CASAPLWDSLFRYTF
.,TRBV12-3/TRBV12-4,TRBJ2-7,TGTGCCAGCAGTTTTCCTGGGTCCTACGAGCAGTACTTC,CASSFPGSYEQYF
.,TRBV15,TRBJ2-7,TGTGCCACCAGCAGCGACAGGGAGGTATACGAGCAGTACTTC,CATSSDREVYEQYF
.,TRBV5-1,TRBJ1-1,TGCGCCAGCAGCTTGCTGCGGGAGGCGAACACTGAAGCTTTCTTT,CASSLLREANTEAFF
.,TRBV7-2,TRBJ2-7,TGTGCCAGCAGCAGTTCGGGGGTACCCGAGCAGTACTTC,CASSSSGVPEQYF
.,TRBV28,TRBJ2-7,TGTGCCAGCAGTCTAGGACAGTTCTACGAGCAGTACTTC,CASSLGQFYEQYF
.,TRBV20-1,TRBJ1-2,TGCAGTGCTAGTCTAGGTTCGGTTGGCTACACCTTC,CSASLGSVGYTF
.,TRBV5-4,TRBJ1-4,TGTGCCAGCAGCTTGGCCCGGGGGCCAGCAACTAATGAAAAACTGTTTTTT,CASSLARGPATNEKLFF
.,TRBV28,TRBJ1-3,TGTGCCAGCGGGGGGAATGGAAACACCATATATTTT,CASGGNGNTIYF
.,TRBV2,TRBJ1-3,TGTGCCAGCAGTGTAGGCGCCTCTGGAAACACCATATATTTT,CASSVGASGNTIYF
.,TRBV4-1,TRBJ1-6,TGCGCCAGCAGCCAAGGATGGGGGACCAAGGGTTCACCCCTCCACTTT,CASSQGWGTKGSPLHF
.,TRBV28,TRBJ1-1,TGTGCCAGCAGGGGCCTAGGAACACGACAGGCACCGAACACTGAAGCTTTCTTT,CASRGLGTRQAPNTEAFF
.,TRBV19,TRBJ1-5,TGTGCCAGTAGTATCGACGGTAGATATAGCAATCAGCCCCAGCATTTT,CASSIDGRYSNQPQHF
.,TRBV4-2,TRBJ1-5,TGTGCCAGCAGCCCCGGGATCAATCAGCCCCAGCATTTT,CASSPGINQPQHF
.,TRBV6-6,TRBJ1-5,TGTGCCAGCAGTCCCAGAATATGGGATGGGCTATATAGCAATCAGCCCCAGCATTTT,CASSPRIWDGLYSNQPQHF
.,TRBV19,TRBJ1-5,TGTGCCAGTAGTAGGAGCGGAGTCAATCAGCCCCAGCATTTT,CASSRSGVNQPQHF
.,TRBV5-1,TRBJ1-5,TGCGCCAGCAGCCCCGGCTGGGCTGATCAGCCCCAGCATTTT,CASSPGWADQPQHF
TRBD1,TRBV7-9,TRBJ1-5,TGTGCCAGCAGCTTCGGACAGGATCAGCCCCAGCATTTT,CASSFGQDQPQHF
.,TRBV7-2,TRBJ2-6,TGTGCCAGCAGCTTACCCTCTGGGGCCAACGTCCTGACTTTC,CASSLPSGANVLTF
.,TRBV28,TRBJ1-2,TGTGCCAGCAATGGTCCGGCAGGGATGTATGGCTACACCTTC,CASNGPAGMYGYTF
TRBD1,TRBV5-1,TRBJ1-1,TGCGCCAGCAGCGGGACAGGGTCTTTCACTGAAGCTTTCTTT,CASSGTGSFTEAFF
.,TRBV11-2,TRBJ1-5,TGTGCCAGCAGCTTAATGGGGTTTGGCAATCAGCCCCAGCATTTT,CASSLMGFGNQPQHF
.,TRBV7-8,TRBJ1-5,TGTGCCAGCAGCTTAGCGCGAGGGAGGAATCAGCCCCAGCATTTT,CASSLARGRNQPQHF
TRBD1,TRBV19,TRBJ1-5,TGTGCCAGTAACGACAGGGGCAATCAGCCCCAGCATTTT,CASNDRGNQPQHF
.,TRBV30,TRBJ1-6,TGTGCCTGGACGGTAGACCCCTGGGGCTATAATTCACCCCTCCACTTT,CAWTVDPWGYNSPLHF
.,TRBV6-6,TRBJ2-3,TGTGCCAGCAGTCCCGGAGGGGGCCGGGCAGATACGCAGTATTTT,CASSPGGGRADTQYF
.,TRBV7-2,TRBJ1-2,TGTGCCAGCAGCTTAAGGCCGGGGCAGCCTAACTATGGCTACACCTTC,CASSLRPGQPNYGYTF
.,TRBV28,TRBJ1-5,TGTGCCAGCACCTCAGCAGGCTCTGGACAGCCCCAGCATTTT,CASTSAGSGQPQHF
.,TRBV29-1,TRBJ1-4,TGCAGCGTTGAAATTGGTCTCGGAGCTAATGAAAAACTGTTTTTT,CSVEIGLGANEKLFF
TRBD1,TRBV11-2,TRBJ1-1,TGTGCCAGCAGCTTAAGGACAGGATTGAACACTGAAGCTTTCTTT,CASSLRTGLNTEAFF
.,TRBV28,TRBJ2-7,TGTGCCAGCAGCCCTCGGGGACTGGTCTCCTACGAGCAGTACTTC,CASSPRGLVSYEQYF
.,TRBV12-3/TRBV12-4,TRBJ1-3,TGTGCCAGCAGTTTCGCATCTGGAAACACCATATATTTT,CASSFASGNTIYF
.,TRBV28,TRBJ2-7,TGTGCCAGCAGTTTAGGCTACGAGCAGTACTTC,CASSLGYEQYF
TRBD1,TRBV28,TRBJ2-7,TGTGCCAGCAGTCACGACAGGGGGGAGACCTACGAGCAGTACTTC,CASSHDRGETYEQYF
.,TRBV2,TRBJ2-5,TGTGCCAGCAGGATCACTAGGGGAGAGACCCAGTACTTC,CASRITRGETQYF
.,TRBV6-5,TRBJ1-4,TGTGCCAGCAGTTACGGGGGAACTAATGAAAAACTGTTTTTT,CASSYGGTNEKLFF
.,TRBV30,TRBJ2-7,TGTGCCTGGAGTTACCCGGGTTCTTTCTCCTACGAGCAGTACTTC,CAWSYPGSFSYEQYF
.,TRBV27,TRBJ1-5,TGTGCCAGCAGTTTATTTGCAGGGGCGGGTAATCAGCCCCAGCATTTT,CASSLFAGAGNQPQHF
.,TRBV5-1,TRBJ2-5,TGCGCCAGCAGCTTGGAGGGGGGACTCCGAGAGGGGACCCAGTACTTC,CASSLEGGLREGTQYF
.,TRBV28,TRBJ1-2,TGTGCCAGCAGTAGTTCGGGCGCTGGCTACACCTTC,CASSSSGAGYTF